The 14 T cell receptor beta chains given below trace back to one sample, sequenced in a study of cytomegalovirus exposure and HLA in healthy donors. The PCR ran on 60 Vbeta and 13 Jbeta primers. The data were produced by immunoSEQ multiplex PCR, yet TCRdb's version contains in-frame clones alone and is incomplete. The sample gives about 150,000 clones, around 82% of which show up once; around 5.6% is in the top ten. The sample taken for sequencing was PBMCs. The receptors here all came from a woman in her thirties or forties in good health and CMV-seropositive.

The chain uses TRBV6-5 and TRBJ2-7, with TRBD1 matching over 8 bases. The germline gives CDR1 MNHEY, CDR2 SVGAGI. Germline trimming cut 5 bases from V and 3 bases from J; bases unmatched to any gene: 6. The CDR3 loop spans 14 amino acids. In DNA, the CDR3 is TGTGCCAGCAGTATCGGACAGGGATTCTACGAGCAGTACTTC. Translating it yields CASSIGQGFYEQYF.

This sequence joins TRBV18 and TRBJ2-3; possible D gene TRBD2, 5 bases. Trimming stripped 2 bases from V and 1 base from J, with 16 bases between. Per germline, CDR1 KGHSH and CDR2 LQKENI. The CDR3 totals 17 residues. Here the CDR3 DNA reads TGTGCCAGCTCACCATCGGGTCCCGGAGGAGGCACAGATACGCAGTATTTT. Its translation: CASSPSGPGGGTDTQYF.

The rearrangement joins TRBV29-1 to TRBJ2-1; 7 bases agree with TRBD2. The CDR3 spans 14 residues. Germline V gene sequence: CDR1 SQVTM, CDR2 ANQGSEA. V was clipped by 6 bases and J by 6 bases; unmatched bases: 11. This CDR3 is CSVEWGGWGNEQFF. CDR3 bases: TGCAGCGTCGAATGGGGGGGGTGGGGCAATGAGCAGTTCTTC.

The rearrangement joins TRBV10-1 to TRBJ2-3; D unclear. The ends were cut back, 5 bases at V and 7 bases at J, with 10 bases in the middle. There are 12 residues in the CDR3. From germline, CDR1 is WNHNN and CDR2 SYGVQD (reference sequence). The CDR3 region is CASSPDLNTQYF. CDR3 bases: TGCGCCAGCAGTCCCGACTTGAATACGCAGTATTTT.

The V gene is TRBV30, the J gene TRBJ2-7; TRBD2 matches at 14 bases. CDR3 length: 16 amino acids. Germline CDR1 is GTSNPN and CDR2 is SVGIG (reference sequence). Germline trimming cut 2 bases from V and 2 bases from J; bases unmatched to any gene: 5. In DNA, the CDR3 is TGTGCCTGGAGTCTCCCGGGACTAGCGGGAGCCTACGAGCAGTACTTC. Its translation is CAWSLPGLAGAYEQYF. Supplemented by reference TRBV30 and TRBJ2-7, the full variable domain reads SQTIHQWPATLVQPVGSPLSLECTVEGTSNPNLYWYRQAAGRGLQLLFYSVGIGQISSEVPQNLSASRPQDRQFILSSKKLLLSDSGFYLCAWSLPGLAGAYEQYFGPGTRLTVT.

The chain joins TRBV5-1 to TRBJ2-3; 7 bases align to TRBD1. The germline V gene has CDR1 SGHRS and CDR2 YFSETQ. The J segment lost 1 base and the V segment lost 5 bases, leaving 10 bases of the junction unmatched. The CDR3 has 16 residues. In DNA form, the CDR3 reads TGCGCCAGCAGTCTAGCAGACAGGGTGGGCACAGATACGCAGTATTTT. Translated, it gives CASSLADRVGTDTQYF.

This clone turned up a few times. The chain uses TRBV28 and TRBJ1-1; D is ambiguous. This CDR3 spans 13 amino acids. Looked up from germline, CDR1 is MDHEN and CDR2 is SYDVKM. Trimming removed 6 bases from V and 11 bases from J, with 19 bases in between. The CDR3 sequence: CASSPLQAAVAFF. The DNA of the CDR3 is TGTGCCAGCAGCCCTTTGCAGGCCGCTGTTGCTTTCTTT. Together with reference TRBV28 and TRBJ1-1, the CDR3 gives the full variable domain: DVKVTQSSRYLVKRTGEKVFLECVQDMDHENMFWYRQDPGLGLRLIYFSYDVKMKEKGDIPEGYSVSREKKERFSLILESASTNQTSMYLCASSPLQAAVAFFGQGTRLTVV.

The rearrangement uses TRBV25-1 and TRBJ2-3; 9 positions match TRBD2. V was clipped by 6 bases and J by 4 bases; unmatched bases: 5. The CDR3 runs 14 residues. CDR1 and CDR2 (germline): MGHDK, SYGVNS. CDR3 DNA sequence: TGTGCCAGCAGCTATAGCGGGAGCTCAGATACGCAGTATTTT. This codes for CASSYSGSSDTQYF.

CDR3 in DNA: TGTGCCAGCAGTTTAATGGGACAGGGGCCTCAAAAGGAAAAACTGTTTTTT. Its translation is CASSLMGQGPQKEKLFF. The chain links TRBV27 to TRBJ1-4, with TRBD1 matching 10 bases. CDR3 length: 17 residues. V lost 2 bases to trimming and J lost 8 bases; unmatched junction nucleotides: 11. The germline V gene has CDR1 MNHEY and CDR2 SMNVEV (reference sequence).

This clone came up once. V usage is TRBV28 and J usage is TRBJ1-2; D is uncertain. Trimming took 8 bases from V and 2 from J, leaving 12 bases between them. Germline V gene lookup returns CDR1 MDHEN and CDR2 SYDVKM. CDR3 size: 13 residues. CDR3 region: CASRRTGNYGYTF. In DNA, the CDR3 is TGTGCCAGCCGCCGGACGGGAAACTATGGCTACACCTTC.

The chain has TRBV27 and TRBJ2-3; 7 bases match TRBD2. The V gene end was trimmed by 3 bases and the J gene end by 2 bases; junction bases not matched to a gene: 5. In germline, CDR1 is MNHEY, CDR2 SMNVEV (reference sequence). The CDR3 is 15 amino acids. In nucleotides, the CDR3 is TGTGCCAGCAGTTTTAGGCTAGCGGCCACAGATACGCAGTATTTT. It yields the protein CASSFRLAATDTQYF.

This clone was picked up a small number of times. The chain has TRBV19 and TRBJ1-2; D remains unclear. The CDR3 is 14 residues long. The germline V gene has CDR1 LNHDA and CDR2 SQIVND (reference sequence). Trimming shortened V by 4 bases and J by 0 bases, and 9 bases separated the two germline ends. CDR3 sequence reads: CASSTVNANYGYTF. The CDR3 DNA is TGTGCCAGTAGTACAGTTAATGCTAACTATGGCTACACCTTC. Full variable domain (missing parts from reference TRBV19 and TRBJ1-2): DGGITQSPKYLFRKEGQNVTLSCEQNLNHDAMYWYRQDPGQGLRLIYYSQIVNDFQKGDIAEGYSVSREKKESFPLTVTSAQKNPTAFYLCASSTVNANYGYTFGSGTRLTVV.

For the CDR3, the DNA is TGTGCCAGCAGCACGATCACGCACCCCTTGGGAGGCTATGGCTACACCTTC. Translation: CASSTITHPLGGYGYTF. The chain links TRBV5-5 to TRBJ1-2; D uncertain. Germline V gene lookup returns CDR1 SGHKS and CDR2 YYEKEE (reference sequence). CDR3 length: 17 residues. V lost 4 bases and J 4 bases, leaving 23 bases between the germline ends.

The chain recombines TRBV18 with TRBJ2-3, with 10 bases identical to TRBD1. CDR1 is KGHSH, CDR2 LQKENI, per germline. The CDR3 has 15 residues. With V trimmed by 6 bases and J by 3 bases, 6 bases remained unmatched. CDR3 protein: CASSQGQGPTDTQYF. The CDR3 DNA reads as TGTGCCAGCTCCCAGGGACAGGGGCCGACAGATACGCAGTATTTT.